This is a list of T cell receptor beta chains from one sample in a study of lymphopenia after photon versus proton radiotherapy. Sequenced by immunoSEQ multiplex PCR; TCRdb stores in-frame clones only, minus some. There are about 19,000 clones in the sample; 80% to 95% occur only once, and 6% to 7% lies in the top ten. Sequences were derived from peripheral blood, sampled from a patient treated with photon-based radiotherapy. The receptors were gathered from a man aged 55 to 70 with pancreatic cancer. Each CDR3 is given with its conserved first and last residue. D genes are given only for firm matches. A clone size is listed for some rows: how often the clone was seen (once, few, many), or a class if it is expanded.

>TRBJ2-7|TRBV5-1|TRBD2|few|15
TGCGCCAGCAGTCTTTCGGGCGGGGGGGCCTACGAGCAGTACTTC
CASSLSGGGAYEQYF
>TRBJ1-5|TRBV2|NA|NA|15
TGTGCCAGCAGTGGAATTCTACGGACGAATCAGCCCCAGCATTTT
CASSGILRTNQPQHF
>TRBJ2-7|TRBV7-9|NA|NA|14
TGTGCCAGCAGCCTGCAGGGTGGGTCCTACGAGCAGTACTTC
CASSLQGGSYEQYF
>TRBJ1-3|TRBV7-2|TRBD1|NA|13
TGTGCCAGCAGCTCCCGGACAGGGCCCACCATATATTTT
CASSSRTGPTIYF
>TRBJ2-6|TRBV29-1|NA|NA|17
TGCAGCGTTCACGGAAACTGCATACAAAGTCGGGCCAACGTCCTGACTTTC
CSVHGNCIQSRANVLTF
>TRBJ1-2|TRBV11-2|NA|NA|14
TGTGCCAGCAGCTTAGATCCCCTGGCGGGAGGCTACACCTTC
CASSLDPLAGGYTF
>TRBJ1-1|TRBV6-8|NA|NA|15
TGTGCCAGCAGCCACGGAGGAGGTATGAACACTGAAGCTTTCTTT
CASSHGGGMNTEAFF
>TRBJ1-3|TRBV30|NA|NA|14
TGTGCCTGGAATGCGGGCAGCTCTGGAAACACCATATATTTT
CAWNAGSSGNTIYF
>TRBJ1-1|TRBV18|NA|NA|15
TGTGCCAGCTCACCACCGGGGGTGAGGAACACTGAAGCTTTCTTT
CASSPPGVRNTEAFF
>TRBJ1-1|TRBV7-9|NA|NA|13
TGTGCCAGAACCCCTCGGCCGAGCGACGCAGCTTTCTTT
CARTPRPSDAAFF
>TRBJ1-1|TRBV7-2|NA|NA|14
TGTGCCAGCAGCTTAGATCCAGGGTTCACTGAAGCTTTCTTT
CASSLDPGFTEAFF
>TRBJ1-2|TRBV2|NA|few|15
TGTGCCAGCATCTCAGGGCCGACCTTAAACTATGGCTACACCTTC
CASISGPTLNYGYTF
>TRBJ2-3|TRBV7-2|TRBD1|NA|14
TGTGCCAGCAGCTTACGACAGGGTTCAGATACGCAGTATTTT
CASSLRQGSDTQYF
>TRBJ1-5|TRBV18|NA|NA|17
TGTGCCAGCTCACCAGGGGCAGGGCTGTATAGCAATCAGCCCCAGCATTTT
CASSPGAGLYSNQPQHF
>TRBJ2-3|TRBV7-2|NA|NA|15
TGTGCCAGCAGCTTATGGCTCCCTAGCACAGATACGCAGTATTTT
CASSLWLPSTDTQYF
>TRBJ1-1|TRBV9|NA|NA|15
TGTGCCAGCAGCGGGGGTGGACACCTGAACACTGAAGCTTTCTTT
CASSGGGHLNTEAFF
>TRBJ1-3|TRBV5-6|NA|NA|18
TGTGCCAGCAGCTTGGGCTATAAAGGTTACCACTCTGGAAACACCATATATTTT
CASSLGYKGYHSGNTIYF
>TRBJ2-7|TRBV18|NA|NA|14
TGTGCCAGCTCACCCGCAGGGGGGGACCACGAGCAGTACTTC
CASSPAGGDHEQYF
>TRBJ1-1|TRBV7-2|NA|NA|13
TGTGCCAGCAGCTTATATGGGAACACTGAAGCTTTCTTT
CASSLYGNTEAFF
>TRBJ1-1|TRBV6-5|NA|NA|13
TGTGCCAGCAGGCAGGGCTTGAACACTGAAGCTTTCTTT
CASRQGLNTEAFF
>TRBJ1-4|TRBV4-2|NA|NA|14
TGTGCCAGCCGTGAGTCCGCAACTAATGAAAAACTGTTTTTT
CASRESATNEKLFF
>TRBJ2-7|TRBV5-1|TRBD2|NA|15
TGCGCCAGCAGCTTGGGAGCGGGGACCACCTACGAGCAGTACTTC
CASSLGAGTTYEQYF
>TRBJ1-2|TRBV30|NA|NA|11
TGTGCCTGGAGTGACATAGGTGGCTACACCTTC
CAWSDIGGYTF
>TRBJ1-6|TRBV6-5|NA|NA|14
TGTGCCAGCAGCCCAACAGTACCCTCTTCACCCCTCCACTTT
CASSPTVPSSPLHF
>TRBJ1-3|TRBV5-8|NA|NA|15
TGTGCCAGCAGCGTGTCCTGGAGCTCTGGAAACACCATATATTTT
CASSVSWSSGNTIYF
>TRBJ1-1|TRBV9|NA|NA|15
TGTGCCAGCAGCGTACGGGGAGACCCAGAGACTGAAGCTTTCTTT
CASSVRGDPETEAFF
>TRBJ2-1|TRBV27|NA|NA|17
TGTGCCAGCAGACCGTTCGGGGTGGGGGGGCCGCCGAATGAGCAGTTCTTC
CASRPFGVGGPPNEQFF
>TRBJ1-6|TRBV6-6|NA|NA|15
TGTGCCAGCAGTTACCCCACAGGGACTAATTCACCCCTCCACTTT
CASSYPTGTNSPLHF
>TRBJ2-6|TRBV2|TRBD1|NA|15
TGTGCCAGCATCCGGGACAGTCCTGGGGCCAACGTCCTGACTTTC
CASIRDSPGANVLTF
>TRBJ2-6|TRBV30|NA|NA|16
TGTGCCTGGAGTAAGGGGGGACCCTCTGGGGCCAACGTCCTGACTTTC
CAWSKGGPSGANVLTF
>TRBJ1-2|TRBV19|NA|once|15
TGTGCCAGTAGTATAATATACGGCGGACACTATGGCTACACCTTC
CASSIIYGGHYGYTF
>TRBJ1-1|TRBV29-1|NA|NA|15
TGCAGCGTTGATAGCTCGAAGGGGGGGGACACTGAAGCTTTCTTT
CSVDSSKGGDTEAFF
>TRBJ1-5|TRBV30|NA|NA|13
TGTGCCTGGAGTGTAAATAGCAATCAGCCCCAGCATTTT
CAWSVNSNQPQHF
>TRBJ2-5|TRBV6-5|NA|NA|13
TGTGCCAGCAGTCCCGGGCCCAGCGGGACCCAGTACTTC
CASSPGPSGTQYF
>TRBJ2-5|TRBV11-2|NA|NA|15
TGTGCCAGCAGTGTAGGGGGGGTAAGGCAAGAGACCCAGTACTTC
CASSVGGVRQETQYF
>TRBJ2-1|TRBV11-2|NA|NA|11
TGTGCCAGCAGCTTTTACAATGAGCAGTTCTTC
CASSFYNEQFF
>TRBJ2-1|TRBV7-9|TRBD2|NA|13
TGTGCCAGCATCCGACTAGCGGCCTCGGAGCAGTTCTTC
CASIRLAASEQFF
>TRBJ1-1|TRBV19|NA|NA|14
TGTGCCAGTAGTACGCCCGGGAGGAACACTGAAGCTTTCTTT
CASSTPGRNTEAFF
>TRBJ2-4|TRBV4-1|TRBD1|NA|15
TGCGCCAGCAGCCGCGCAGACAGGGACGGAAACATTCAGTACTTC
CASSRADRDGNIQYF
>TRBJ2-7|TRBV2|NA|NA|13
TGTGCCAGCAGAGAAACAGGGTCCCACGAGCAGTACTTC
CASRETGSHEQYF
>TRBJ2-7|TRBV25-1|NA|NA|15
TGTGCCAGCAGTTCAGCAAATCGGGGGTCCTACGAGCAGTACTTC
CASSSANRGSYEQYF
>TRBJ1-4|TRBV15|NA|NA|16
TGTGCCACCAGCAGAGATCATGTGACTGTTAATGAAAAACTGTTTTTT
CATSRDHVTVNEKLFF